This T cell receptor (beta chain) comes out of a study of T cells in Graves' hyperthyroidism and ophthalmopathy. RNA transcripts were the template for amplifying TCR beta CDR3 regions. HTBI primers drove first-round RT-PCR of the TCR CDR3. TCRdb re-analysed the multiplex PCR reads in MiXCR, keeping a single row per CDR3 protein. The table records approximately 870,000 distinct CDR3 sequences, 35% to 40% of them present only once. CDR1 is SEHNR and CDR2 is FQNEAQ in the germline V gene (reference sequence). V was shortened by 5 bases and J by 7 bases, with 15 bases between the two germline ends. CDR3 length equals 13 residues.

Sequences were obtained from blood. This receptor was identified in a man younger than 35 with Graves' hyperthyroidism. The chain employs TRBV7-9 and TRBJ2-7; no firm D call. The CDR3 nucleotides read TGTGCCAGCAGCCCTGGGTCCAAGGAGGAGCAGTACTTC. This codes for CASSPGSKEEQYF.